A single sample is the source of the 23 T cell receptor beta chains below, sequenced in a study of T cell repertoires in cytomegalovirus infection. These TCRs are of unknown antigen specificity. TCRdb recomputed calls from the reads with MiXCR, one row per CDR3 protein. Among about 920,000 distinct CDR3 sequences listed, roughly 30% were seen once. Source: cultured CD8+ T cells from PBMCs, taken from culture after CMV antigen stimulation. The source of these receptors is a human donor in good health (CMV status not recorded). Some clones in this sample may be carry-over from other donors' samples.

V and J are TRBV5-6 and TRBJ2-1; D remains ambiguous. V gave up 0 bases and J gave up 0 bases, with 7 bases separating them. The V gene's germline CDR1 is SGHDT and CDR2 YYEEEE. The CDR3 spans 15 residues. CDR3 loop: CASSLDTYSYNEQFF. The CDR3 DNA sequence: TGTGCCAGCAGCTTGGACACCTACTCCTACAATGAGCAGTTCTTC.

This clonotype came up many times. The chain links TRBV6-1 to TRBJ2-1; TRBD1 aligns across 7 bases. There are 15 residues in the CDR3. The junction had 8 bases not matched to a gene; V was cut back by 5 bases and J by 4 bases. Germline-derived CDR1 and CDR2 are MNHNS and SASEGT. The CDR3 DNA reads TGTGCCAGCAGTAAGACAGGGTCCCCTTACAATGAGCAGTTCTTC. As protein: CASSKTGSPYNEQFF.

This chain uses TRBV6-2 or TRBV6-3 with TRBJ2-1; TRBD1 matches 7 bases. The CDR3 has 16 amino acids. V dropped 2 bases and J dropped 4; count of bases not matched to a gene: 8. The germline V gene has CDR1 MNHEY and CDR2 SVGEGT. CDR3 residues: CASSYIGQDFYNEQFF. The CDR3 nucleotides are TGTGCCAGCAGTTACATAGGACAGGACTTTTACAATGAGCAGTTCTTC.

The chain links TRBV11-2 to TRBJ2-2; 9 nucleotides agree with TRBD1. Looked up from germline, CDR1 is SGHAT and CDR2 is FQNNGV. The ends lost 3 bases at V and 3 bases at J; junction bases unmatched: 8. CDR3 size: 17 residues. The CDR3 DNA sequence: TGTGCCAGCAGCTTCGCGACGGACAGGGGTGACACCGGGGAGCTGTTTTTT. Encoded protein: CASSFATDRGDTGELFF.

This chain connects TRBV29-1 to TRBJ2-7, with unresolved D. The V gene's germline CDR1 is SQVTM and CDR2 ANQGSEA. The V gene lost 0 bases and the J gene lost 0 bases, with 9 bases spanning the gap. The CDR3 length is 14 residues. The CDR3 loop reads CSVEDRWSSYEQYF. CDR3 DNA: TGCAGCGTTGAAGATCGCTGGAGCTCCTACGAGCAGTACTTC.

This clonotype was counted at least ten times. This chain uses TRBV7-2 with TRBJ1-5; D unclear. CDR1 and CDR2 (germline): SGHTA, FQGNSA. This CDR3 contains 14 residues. V was pared by 4 bases and J by 4 bases, with 11 bases between. CDR3 in amino acids: CASSSAGFNQPQHF. In DNA, the CDR3 is TGTGCCAGCAGCTCCGCCGGCTTTAATCAGCCCCAGCATTTT.

The chain links TRBV7-6 to TRBJ1-4; weak D call: TRBD1 (6 bases). CDR3 size: 15 residues. CDR1 and CDR2 from the germline V gene are SGHVS and FNYEAQ. V was clipped by 1 base and J by 8 bases, with 14 bases between them. The CDR3 reads CASSLDGRGGEKLFF. CDR3 DNA: TGTGCCAGCAGCTTAGATGGCAGGGGTGGCGAAAAACTGTTTTTT.

This clonotype was recorded many times. The V and J genes are TRBV7-2 and TRBJ2-7, with 8 bases that match TRBD2. Germline CDR1 and CDR2: SGHTA and FQGNSA. Trimming took 5 bases from V and 7 from J; bases not matched to a gene: 7. The CDR3 is 13 amino acids. The DNA for the CDR3 is TGTGCCAGCAGCCGCGGACTAGCTGGGGAGCAGTACTTC. The encoded protein is CASSRGLAGEQYF.

In the case of this clonotype: This sequence may be a read error, since a much larger clone differs from it by one base. In DNA form, the CDR3 reads TGTGTCAGCAGTTCTGACTTCTATGAGCAGTTCTTC. It encodes CVSSSDFYEQFF. The V call is TRBV12-3 or TRBV12-4, the J call TRBJ2-1; the D is unclear. The CDR3 is 12 residues long.

The CDR3 DNA reads as TGTGCCAGCAGCCCTACTGAGACAGGGAGATATAATTCACCCCTCCACTTT. This sequence encodes CASSPTETGRYNSPLHF. The rearrangement links TRBV11-2 to TRBJ1-6; TRBD1 matches at 7 bases. The CDR3 extends over 17 amino acids. The V gene end was trimmed by 5 bases and the J gene end by 4 bases; junction bases not matched to a gene: 11. Germline CDR1 reads SGHAT; CDR2 reads FQNNGV.

V gene TRBV2 combines with J gene TRBJ1-3; possible D gene TRBD1, 5 bases. This CDR3 is built from 14 residues. V was shortened by 6 bases and J by 0 bases, with 9 bases between the two germline ends. The germline CDR1 and CDR2 sequences are SNHLY and FYNNEI. In nucleotides, the CDR3 is TGTGCCAGCAGGGGACTTTCCTCTGGAAACACCATATATTTT. It is translated as CASRGLSSGNTIYF.

The V gene is TRBV3-1, the J gene TRBJ1-2; no reliable D call. V was trimmed by 4 bases and J by 7 bases, leaving 22 bases between them. Germline V gene lookup returns CDR1 LGHDT and CDR2 YNNKEL (reference sequence). The CDR3 spans 16 residues. The CDR3 DNA follows: TGTGCCAGCAGCCTGACCCCTCAATTGATCACCGGTGGCTACACCTTC. It translates to CASSLTPQLITGGYTF.

This clonotype was observed a handful of times. The chain carries TRBV12-3 or TRBV12-4 and TRBJ2-1; D perhaps matches TRBD2 (7 bases). V was cut by 3 bases and J by 2 bases, with 17 bases left in between. The CDR3 is 17 residues long. The CDR3 is CASSFQAKGGAYNEQFF. CDR3 coding DNA: TGTGCCAGCAGTTTCCAGGCCAAGGGGGGGGCCTACAATGAGCAGTTCTTC.

The chain is built from TRBV6-2 or TRBV6-3 and TRBJ2-1; 9 bases are a match to TRBD1. The germline gives CDR1 MNHEY, CDR2 SVGEGT. The ends lost 0 bases at V and 3 bases at J; junction bases unmatched: 6. The CDR3 runs to 17 residues. The DNA of the CDR3 is TGTGCCAGCAGTTACTCTAGAGGACAGGGGATCTACAATGAGCAGTTCTTC. This translates into CASSYSRGQGIYNEQFF.

This clonotype was counted between two and nine times. The chain joins TRBV7-9 to TRBJ1-5, with D perhaps TRBD1 (5 bases). The length of the CDR3 is 14 residues. Germline CDR1 and CDR2: SEHNR and FQNEAQ (reference sequence). Trimming took off 5 bases at V and 6 bases at J, with 14 bases between the two ends. The chain's CDR3 is CASSASGRSQPQHF. The DNA for the CDR3 is TGTGCCAGCAGCGCATCAGGGAGAAGTCAGCCCCAGCATTTT. Full variable domain (outside the CDR3, taken from reference TRBV7-9 and TRBJ1-5): DTGVSQNPRHKITKRGQNVTFRCDPISEHNRLYWYRQTLGQGPEFLTYFQNEAQLEKSRLLSDRFSAERPKGSFSTLEIQRTEQGDSAMYLCASSASGRSQPQHFGDGTRLSIL.

In this sample, this clonotype turned up a few times. The V and J genes are TRBV14 and TRBJ1-1, with D possibly being TRBD1 (6 bases). Germline V gene lookup returns CDR1 SGHDN and CDR2 FVKESK. Trimming left V 1 base short and J 9 bases short, with 6 bases between. This CDR3 has 11 amino acids. The CDR3 nucleotides read TGTGCCAGCAGCCAAGGGGGGCAAGCTTTCTTT. This gives the protein CASSQGGQAFF.

This sequence joins TRBV19 and TRBJ1-1; TRBD1 might be the D (6 bases). Trimming left V 3 bases short and J 4 bases short, with 12 bases between. The length of the CDR3 is 14 residues. Per germline, CDR1 LNHDA and CDR2 SQIVND (reference sequence). The CDR3 loop reads CASSIVWGLTEAFF. CDR3 DNA: TGTGCCAGTAGTATCGTTTGGGGGCTCACTGAAGCTTTCTTT.

V and J are TRBV4-1 and TRBJ1-1, with a tentative D call TRBD1 (6 bases). Trimming removed 4 bases at V and 4 bases at J, with 16 bases between. The CDR3 spans 15 residues. Germline V gene sequence: CDR1 MGHRA, CDR2 YSYEKL. Here the CDR3 reads CASSPITGKSTEAFF. In DNA, the CDR3 is TGCGCCAGCAGCCCGATCACAGGGAAGAGCACTGAAGCTTTCTTT.

Only a few counts were recorded for this clonotype. This chain links TRBV7-3 with TRBJ2-3; 9 bases are a match to TRBD2. This CDR3 spans 17 amino acids. The V gene's germline CDR1 is SGHTA and CDR2 FQGTGA. The trim removed 5 bases at V and 2 bases at J, leaving 11 bases unmatched. The CDR3 is CASSLAGTSYSTDTQYF. CDR3 bases: TGTGCCAGCAGCCTAGCCGGGACTAGCTATTCCACAGATACGCAGTATTTT.

This rearrangement joins TRBV9 to TRBJ1-4; 7 positions agree with TRBD1. Per germline, CDR1 SGDLS and CDR2 YYNGEE. This CDR3 contains 16 residues. V shed 4 bases and J 0 bases; nucleotides not matched to a gene: 6. CDR3 sequence reads: CASSQGQDTTNEKLFF. CDR3 DNA: TGTGCCAGCAGCCAAGGACAGGACACAACTAATGAAAAACTGTTTTTT.

The V gene is TRBV6-1, the J gene TRBJ2-1, with D perhaps matching TRBD1 (6 bases). Trimming pared 11 bases from V and 0 bases from J, leaving 14 bases between. Germline CDR1 is MNHNS and CDR2 is SASEGT. The CDR3 has 14 residues. The CDR3 sequence is CAARGTLSYNEQFF. For the CDR3, the DNA is TGTGCCGCCAGGGGAACACTCTCCTACAATGAGCAGTTCTTC.

The sample holds a few counts of this clonotype. The chain has TRBV6-6 and TRBJ1-5, with a tentative D call TRBD1 (5 bases). The length of the CDR3 is 17 residues. The germline V gene has CDR1 MNHNY and CDR2 SVGAGI (reference sequence). V was cut by 4 bases and J by 4 bases, with 20 bases left in between. CDR3 sequence reads: CASSSLNRDLENQPQHF. CDR3 DNA: TGTGCCAGCAGTTCCCTAAACCGGGACTTAGAAAATCAGCCCCAGCATTTT.

This CDR3 is CAGWDSYGYTF. DNA for the CDR3: TGTGCCGGCTGGGACAGCTATGGCTACACCTTC. The V call is TRBV7-9, the J call TRBJ1-2, with 7 bases aligning to TRBD1. Germline V gene data show CDR1 as SEHNR and CDR2 as FQNEAQ (reference sequence). With V trimmed by 11 bases and J by 4 bases, 4 bases remained unmatched. This CDR3 comprises 11 residues.